Following are 10 T cell receptor beta chains from one sample sequenced in a study of CD8+ T cells in alopecia areata. Extraction of RNA preceded its reverse transcription into cDNA, which served as the sequencing template. Method: immunoSEQ multiplex PCR; TCRdb's copy keeps in-frame clones and lacks some. This table holds some 130,000 clones, nearly 55% found once. Treatment reported: oral pan-JAK inhibitor, 5-10 mg twice daily. The sequenced sample was CD8+ T cells sorted from blood, obtained at week 4, from a patient treated with tofacitinib. These receptors were obtained from a human donor with alopecia areata.

The chain combines TRBV9 with TRBJ2-7; D is uncertain. The CDR3 has 13 amino acids. CDR1 SGDLS and CDR2 YYNGEE come from the germline V gene. The V end lost 4 bases, the J end lost 3 bases, and 11 bases lay between the germline ends. In DNA form, the CDR3 reads TGTGCCAGCAGCCCTGGACCCGACTACGAGCAGTACTTC. Translation gives CASSPGPDYEQYF.

The chain combines TRBV27 with TRBJ1-3; D remains unclear. The CDR3 totals 13 residues. V lost 8 bases to trimming and J lost 0 bases, with 8 bases between them. Germline-derived CDR1 and CDR2 are MNHEY and SMNVEV (reference sequence). The CDR3 spells CASAPNSGNTIYF. The CDR3 DNA sequence: TGTGCCAGCGCGCCGAACTCTGGAAACACCATATATTTT.

Only a few counts were recorded for this clone. This sequence joins TRBV13 and TRBJ2-7; TRBD1 matches 7 bases. The germline CDR1 and CDR2 sequences are PRHDT and FYEKMQ (reference sequence). The CDR3 spans 14 residues. Unmatched junction bases numbered 5, after V lost 5 bases and J lost 1 base. CDR3 protein: CASSPRTGSYEQYF. In nucleotides, the CDR3 is TGTGCCAGCAGCCCCCGGACAGGTTCCTACGAGCAGTACTTC.

The J gene is TRBJ1-2, the V gene TRBV18; the D is unclear. CDR3 length: 15 residues. Germline values: CDR1 KGHSH, CDR2 LQKENI. The germline V and J ends were trimmed by 6 bases and 5 bases, with 19 bases remaining between them. As DNA, the CDR3 is TGTGCCAGCTCGCCTACACAGCTAGCACAATATGGCTACACCTTC. Protein: CASSPTQLAQYGYTF.

The chain uses TRBV5-6 and TRBJ1-1; the D is unclear. The CDR3 is 12 amino acids. V dropped 4 bases and J dropped 3 bases, with 7 bases sitting between them. Germline V gene sequence: CDR1 SGHDT, CDR2 YYEEEE. CDR3 sequence (DNA): TGTGCCAGCAGCACCGTCGACACTGAAGCTTTCTTT. Its protein product is CASSTVDTEAFF.

The chain uses TRBV6-1 and TRBJ1-1; D is ambiguous. Between the trimmed V and J ends, which lost 2 bases and 10 bases, there was a span of 20 bases. Germline V gene data show CDR1 as MNHNS and CDR2 as SASEGT. This CDR3 is built from 15 residues. This chain's CDR3 is CASSESNTRALVAFF. DNA of the CDR3: TGTGCCAGCAGTGAATCGAACACGAGGGCACTCGTAGCTTTCTTT.

This chain uses TRBV11-2 with TRBJ2-1; no definite D call. The ends were cut back, 5 bases at V and 4 bases at J, with 9 bases in the middle. Germline V lookup: CDR1 SGHAT, CDR2 FQNNGV. The CDR3 is 13 residues long. CDR3 DNA sequence: TGTGCCAGCAGCCCCCTCCGGTACAATGAGCAGTTCTTC. It codes for CASSPLRYNEQFF. Based on the CDR3 plus reference TRBV11-2 and TRBJ2-1, the full variable domain is EAGVAQSPRYKIIEKRQSVAFWCNPISGHATLYWYQQILGQGPKLLIQFQNNGVVDDSQLPKDRFSAERLKGVDSTLKIQPAKLEDSAVYLCASSPLRYNEQFFGPGTRLTVL.

The V call is TRBV5-4, the J call TRBJ2-3, with 7 bases matching TRBD2. The CDR3 spans 16 residues. CDR1 SGHNT and CDR2 YYREEE come from the germline V gene (reference sequence). After removal of 3 bases from V and 2 bases from J, the junction contained 9 bases not matched to a gene. The CDR3 DNA reads as TGTGCCAGCAGCTCACCCGGGACTACCTCCACAGATACGCAGTATTTT. Protein: CASSSPGTTSTDTQYF.

This clone was seen only a few times. This chain uses TRBV7-2 with TRBJ2-1; 9 bases agree with TRBD2. Trimming at V came to 4 bases and at J to 5 bases, leaving 9 bases not matched to a gene. This CDR3 is 16 amino acids long. CDR1 is SGHTA, CDR2 FQGNSA, per germline. The CDR3 loop is CASSSPWLAGDNEQFF. CDR3 DNA sequence: TGTGCCAGCAGCTCCCCCTGGTTAGCGGGGGACAATGAGCAGTTCTTC.

The chain links TRBV9 to TRBJ2-4; no clear D gene. Trimming shortened V by 4 bases and J by 5 bases, and 7 bases separated the two germline ends. This CDR3 contains 12 residues. Germline CDR1 is SGDLS and CDR2 is YYNGEE. CDR3 DNA: TGTGCCAGCAGCAACAGAGAAAACATTCAGTACTTC. It translates to CASSNRENIQYF.